A single sample is the source of the 6 T cell receptor beta chains below, sequenced in a study of T-cell reconstitution after alpha-beta-depleted transplantation in children. Unique molecular identifiers were incorporated during preparation of the TCRbeta library. TCRdb ran MiXCR on the PCR reads and lists one entry per CDR3 protein. The sample consists of fewer than 750,000 distinct CDR3 sequences, 23% of them appearing once. The sequencing used PBMCs, mostly from graft donor cells, collected 360 days after TCRalphabeta/CD19-depleted stem cell transplant. The receptors come from a boy in the first two years of life who had a stem cell transplant for acute myeloid leukemia, so the T cells may come from the graft donor.

The V gene is TRBV10-3, the J gene TRBJ2-7; D assignment may be TRBD1 or TRBD2 (6 bases each). Germline CDR1 reads ENHRY; CDR2 reads SYGVKD. This CDR3 has 12 residues. V gave up 9 bases and J gave up 7 bases, with 16 bases separating them. The CDR3 bases are TGTGCCATAGGGGGGAATATGGGAGAGCAGTACGTC. This sequence encodes CAIGGNMGEQYV.

The rearrangement uses TRBV7-9 and TRBJ2-1; 7 nucleotides align to TRBD2. The CDR3 has 16 amino acids. The V segment lost 7 bases and the J segment 3 bases; nucleotides outside the gene matches: 12. Germline values: CDR1 SEHNR, CDR2 FQNEAQ (reference sequence). CDR3 residues: CASIVGLAVGYNEQFF. CDR3 sequence (DNA): TGTGCCAGCATCGTTGGGCTAGCGGTCGGCTACAATGAGCAGTTCTTC.

The V call is TRBV28, the J call TRBJ2-1; 10 positions agree with TRBD2. The CDR3 length is 16 residues. V shed 5 bases, J shed 1 base, and the junction held 5 bases outside the gene matches. Germline CDR1 reads MDHEN; CDR2 reads SYDVKM. As DNA, the CDR3 is TGTGCCAGCAGTCCTGGACTAGCGGATTCCTACAATGAGCAGTTCTTC. Translating it yields CASSPGLADSYNEQFF.

The chain has TRBV24-1 and TRBJ2-3; TRBD2 might be the D (7 bases). Trimming took 4 bases from V and 6 from J, leaving 22 bases between them. Germline assignment: CDR1 KGHDR and CDR2 SFDVKD. CDR3 size: 17 residues. The CDR3 bases are TGTGCCACCAGTGAAGGGGGGGTAGACACAATGGCGGATACGCAGTATTTT. Translated, it gives CATSEGGVDTMADTQYF.

Here the CDR3 reads CASSFDGRGNEQFF. The DNA of the CDR3 is TGTGCCAGCAGTTTTGACGGCAGAGGCAATGAGCAGTTCTTC. This chain uses TRBV12-3 or TRBV12-4 with TRBJ2-1; D ambiguous. This CDR3 spans 14 amino acids. V lost 3 bases to trimming and J lost 6 bases, with 12 bases between them.

This clonotype was seen at least ten times. The rearrangement links TRBV24-1 to TRBJ2-2; D possibly corresponds to TRBD2 (9 bases). Trimming removed 3 bases from V and 3 bases from J, with 16 bases in between. The CDR3 is 17 amino acids. Germline-derived CDR1 and CDR2 are KGHDR and SFDVKD. CDR3 region: CATSDASGTGHTGELFF. The CDR3 DNA reads as TGTGCCACCAGTGATGCTAGCGGGACAGGCCACACCGGGGAGCTGTTTTTT.